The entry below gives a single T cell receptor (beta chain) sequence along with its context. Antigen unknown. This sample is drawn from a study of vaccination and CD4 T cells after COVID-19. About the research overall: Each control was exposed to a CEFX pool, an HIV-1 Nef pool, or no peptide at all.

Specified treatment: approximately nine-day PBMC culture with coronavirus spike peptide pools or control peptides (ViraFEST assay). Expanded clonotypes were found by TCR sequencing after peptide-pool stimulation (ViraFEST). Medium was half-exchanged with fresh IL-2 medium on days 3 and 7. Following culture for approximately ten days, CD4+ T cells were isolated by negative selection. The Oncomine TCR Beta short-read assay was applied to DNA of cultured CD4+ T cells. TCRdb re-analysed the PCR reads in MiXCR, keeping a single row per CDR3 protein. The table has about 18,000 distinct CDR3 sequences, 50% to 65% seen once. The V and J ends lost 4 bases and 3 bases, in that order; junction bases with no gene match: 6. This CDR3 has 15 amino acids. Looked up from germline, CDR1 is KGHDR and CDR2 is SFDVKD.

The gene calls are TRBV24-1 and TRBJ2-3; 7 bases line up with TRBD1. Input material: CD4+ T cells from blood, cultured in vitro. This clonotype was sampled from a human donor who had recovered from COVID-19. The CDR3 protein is CATSDPGQETDTQYF. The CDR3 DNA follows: TGTGCCACCAGTGACCCCGGACAGGAGACAGATACGCAGTATTTT.